This TCR beta chain was identified during a study of T cells in Graves' hyperthyroidism and ophthalmopathy. Study results and limitations: A model of 13 V-J features distinguished ophthalmopathy from stable hyperthyroidism. Most thyroid-expanded clonotypes above 0.001 were also found in blood. The model anticipated ophthalmopathy a median around 6 months pre-onset.

Criteria for exclusion of patients were uncontrolled infection, other autoimmune disease, pregnancy or lactation. What was amplified from RNA transcripts were TCR beta CDR3 regions. Carried out on the TCR CDR3, a first-round RT-PCR used the HTBI primer set. TCRdb passed the multiplex PCR reads through MiXCR, listing each CDR3 protein once. The data contain about 640,000 distinct CDR3 sequences, 45% of them singletons. The sample holds a few counts of this clonotype. Its cognate antigen is unknown. The V end lost 5 bases, the J end lost 4 bases, and 14 bases lay between the germline ends. Germline lookup yields CDR1 MGHDK and CDR2 SYGVNS. The CDR3 is 14 residues long.

The receptor was isolated from an adult man with Graves' disease, either hyperthyroidism or ophthalmopathy (not recorded which). The source material was peripheral blood or thyroid tissue (not recorded which). The chain employs TRBV25-1 and TRBJ2-5, with no clear D. CDR3 bases: TGTGCCAGCAGTAACCTCCGCTACGGAGAGACCCAGTACTTC. Residues: CASSNLRYGETQYF.